The entry below gives a single T cell receptor beta chain sequence along with its context. Its antigen remains unknown. In the original workflow: Filtering differed because ImmunoSEQ produced junction-only sequences that carried no quality scores. Clones were sequenced by immunoSEQ multiplex PCR, and TCRdb holds only the in-frame ones, with some missing. V and J calls plus clone size are reproduced from that table; the DNA served to infer D and trimming. The data show 1.6 million or so clones, with roughly 96% seen just once and more than 0.9% held by the top ten. This record belongs to a study of shared clonotypes between healthy human individuals. Study-wide results and caveats: Clonotype sharing among donors was expected to depend on sequencing depth.

The specimen was naive CD4+ T cells sorted from blood. Subset described: CD45RA+ positively selected. This TCR came from a man aged 30-40 years in good health.

CDR3 nucleotide sequence: TGTGCCAGCTCACCAAAGGTGGGAGGGCCCCACAATGAGCAGTTCTTC. Translated: CASSPKVGGPHNEQFF. The V and J genes are TRBV18 and TRBJ2-1; 7 bases agree with TRBD2. V was clipped by 2 bases and J by 5 bases; unmatched bases: 9. CDR3 length equals 16 residues. The germline V gene has CDR1 KGHSH and CDR2 LQKENI.